The TCR beta chain under discussion was sequenced for a study of shared clonotypes between healthy human individuals. Study as a whole: Per donor, CD8 memory used one plate, CD8 naive used two, CD4 memory used three and CD4 naive used three. Notes on the study in general: The study found lower generation probabilities in non-shared clonotypes than in those shared by all four donors.

On sorted subsets, replicate PCRs used roughly 220 ng DNA, or 27,000 or so T cell genomes. Sequencing used immunoSEQ multiplex PCR; TCRdb keeps in-frame clones, though not all of them. The table shows approximately 2,300,000 clones, with just under 95% occurring only once. The CDR3 has 14 residues. Trimming took off 4 bases at V and 4 bases at J, with 10 bases between the two ends. CDR1 and CDR2 (germline): SGHDN, FVKESK. Note on this clone: Antigen unknown.

The material sequenced was naive CD4+ T cells from PBMCs. Subset: CD45RA+ positively selected. The chain employs TRBV14 and TRBJ2-2; D remains ambiguous. This clonotype was sampled from a man between 18 and 29 years old in good health. Some clones in this sample may be carry-over from other donors' samples. The CDR3 sequence is CASSPRTVTGELFF. The CDR3 coding sequence is TGTGCCAGCAGCCCGAGGACCGTCACCGGGGAGCTGTTTTTT.